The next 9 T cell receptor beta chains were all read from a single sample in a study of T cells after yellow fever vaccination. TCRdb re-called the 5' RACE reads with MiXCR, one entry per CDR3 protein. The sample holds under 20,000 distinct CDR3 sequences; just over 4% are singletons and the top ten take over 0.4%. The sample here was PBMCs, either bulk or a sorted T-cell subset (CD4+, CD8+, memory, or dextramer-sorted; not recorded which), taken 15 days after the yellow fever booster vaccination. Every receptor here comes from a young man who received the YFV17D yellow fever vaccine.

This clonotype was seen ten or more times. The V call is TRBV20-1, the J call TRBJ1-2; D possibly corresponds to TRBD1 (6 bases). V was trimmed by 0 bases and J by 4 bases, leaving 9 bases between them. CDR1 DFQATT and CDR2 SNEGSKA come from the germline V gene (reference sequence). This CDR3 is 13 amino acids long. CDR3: CSARETGTYGYTF. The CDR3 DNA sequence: TGCAGTGCTAGAGAAACAGGGACCTATGGCTACACCTTC.

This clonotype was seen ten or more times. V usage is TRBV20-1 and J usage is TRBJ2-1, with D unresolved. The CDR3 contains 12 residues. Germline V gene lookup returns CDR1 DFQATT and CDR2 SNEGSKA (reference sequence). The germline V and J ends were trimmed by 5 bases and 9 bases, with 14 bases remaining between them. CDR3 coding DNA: TGCAGTGCTCCGCGCGGAGTCATTGAGCAGTTCTTC. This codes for CSAPRGVIEQFF.

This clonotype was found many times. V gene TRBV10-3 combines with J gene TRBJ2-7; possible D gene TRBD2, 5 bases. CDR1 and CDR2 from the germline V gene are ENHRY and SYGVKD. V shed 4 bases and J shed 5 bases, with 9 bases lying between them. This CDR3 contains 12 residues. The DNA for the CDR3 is TGTGCCATCAGTGCGGGGATCCACGAGCAGTACTTC. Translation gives CAISAGIHEQYF.

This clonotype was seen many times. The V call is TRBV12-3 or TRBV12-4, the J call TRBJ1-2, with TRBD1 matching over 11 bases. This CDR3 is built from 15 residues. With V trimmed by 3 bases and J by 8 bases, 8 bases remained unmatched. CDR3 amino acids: CASSFGFRDRGGYTF. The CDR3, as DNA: TGTGCCAGCAGTTTTGGTTTCAGGGACAGGGGGGGCTACACCTTC.

The CDR3 sequence: CASSQAASGRIEQYF. In DNA, the CDR3 is TGCGCCAGCAGCCAAGCGGCTAGCGGGAGGATCGAGCAGTACTTC. This chain joins TRBV4-1 and TRBJ2-7, with 11 bases that match TRBD2. The germline CDR1 and CDR2 sequences are MGHRA and YSYEKL. V lost 1 base, J lost 6 bases, and 5 bases stayed unmatched. The CDR3 contains 15 residues.

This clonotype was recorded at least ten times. This chain's CDR3 is CASSRGLAGAGDEQFF. In DNA form, the CDR3 reads TGTGCCAGCAGCCGGGGACTAGCGGGTGCCGGGGACGAGCAGTTCTTC. The rearrangement joins TRBV5-4 to TRBJ2-1; 12 nucleotides agree with TRBD2. Germline CDR1 SGHNT, CDR2 YYREEE (reference sequence). With 4 bases clipped from V and 10 bases from J, the junction kept 12 bases outside the gene matches. The CDR3 loop spans 16 amino acids.

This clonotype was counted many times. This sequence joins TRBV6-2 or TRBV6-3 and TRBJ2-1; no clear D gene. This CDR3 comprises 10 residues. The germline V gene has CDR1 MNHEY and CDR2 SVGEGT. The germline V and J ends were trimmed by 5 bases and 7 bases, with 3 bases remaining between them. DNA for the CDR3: TGTGCCAGCAGTGGGAATGAGCAGTTCTTC. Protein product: CASSGNEQFF.

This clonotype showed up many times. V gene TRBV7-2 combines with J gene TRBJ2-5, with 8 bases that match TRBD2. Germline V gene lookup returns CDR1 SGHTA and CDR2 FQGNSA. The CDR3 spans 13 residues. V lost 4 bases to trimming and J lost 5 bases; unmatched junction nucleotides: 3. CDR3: CASSWGGGETQYF. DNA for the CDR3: TGTGCCAGCAGCTGGGGCGGGGGGGAGACCCAGTACTTC.

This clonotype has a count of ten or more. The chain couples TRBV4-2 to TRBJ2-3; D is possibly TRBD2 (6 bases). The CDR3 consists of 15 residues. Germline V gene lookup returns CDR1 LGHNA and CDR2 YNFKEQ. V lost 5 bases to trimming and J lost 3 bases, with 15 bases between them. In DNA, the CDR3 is TGTGCCAGCAGCTATTCCGCGGGGAGAACAGATACGCAGTATTTT. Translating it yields CASSYSAGRTDTQYF.